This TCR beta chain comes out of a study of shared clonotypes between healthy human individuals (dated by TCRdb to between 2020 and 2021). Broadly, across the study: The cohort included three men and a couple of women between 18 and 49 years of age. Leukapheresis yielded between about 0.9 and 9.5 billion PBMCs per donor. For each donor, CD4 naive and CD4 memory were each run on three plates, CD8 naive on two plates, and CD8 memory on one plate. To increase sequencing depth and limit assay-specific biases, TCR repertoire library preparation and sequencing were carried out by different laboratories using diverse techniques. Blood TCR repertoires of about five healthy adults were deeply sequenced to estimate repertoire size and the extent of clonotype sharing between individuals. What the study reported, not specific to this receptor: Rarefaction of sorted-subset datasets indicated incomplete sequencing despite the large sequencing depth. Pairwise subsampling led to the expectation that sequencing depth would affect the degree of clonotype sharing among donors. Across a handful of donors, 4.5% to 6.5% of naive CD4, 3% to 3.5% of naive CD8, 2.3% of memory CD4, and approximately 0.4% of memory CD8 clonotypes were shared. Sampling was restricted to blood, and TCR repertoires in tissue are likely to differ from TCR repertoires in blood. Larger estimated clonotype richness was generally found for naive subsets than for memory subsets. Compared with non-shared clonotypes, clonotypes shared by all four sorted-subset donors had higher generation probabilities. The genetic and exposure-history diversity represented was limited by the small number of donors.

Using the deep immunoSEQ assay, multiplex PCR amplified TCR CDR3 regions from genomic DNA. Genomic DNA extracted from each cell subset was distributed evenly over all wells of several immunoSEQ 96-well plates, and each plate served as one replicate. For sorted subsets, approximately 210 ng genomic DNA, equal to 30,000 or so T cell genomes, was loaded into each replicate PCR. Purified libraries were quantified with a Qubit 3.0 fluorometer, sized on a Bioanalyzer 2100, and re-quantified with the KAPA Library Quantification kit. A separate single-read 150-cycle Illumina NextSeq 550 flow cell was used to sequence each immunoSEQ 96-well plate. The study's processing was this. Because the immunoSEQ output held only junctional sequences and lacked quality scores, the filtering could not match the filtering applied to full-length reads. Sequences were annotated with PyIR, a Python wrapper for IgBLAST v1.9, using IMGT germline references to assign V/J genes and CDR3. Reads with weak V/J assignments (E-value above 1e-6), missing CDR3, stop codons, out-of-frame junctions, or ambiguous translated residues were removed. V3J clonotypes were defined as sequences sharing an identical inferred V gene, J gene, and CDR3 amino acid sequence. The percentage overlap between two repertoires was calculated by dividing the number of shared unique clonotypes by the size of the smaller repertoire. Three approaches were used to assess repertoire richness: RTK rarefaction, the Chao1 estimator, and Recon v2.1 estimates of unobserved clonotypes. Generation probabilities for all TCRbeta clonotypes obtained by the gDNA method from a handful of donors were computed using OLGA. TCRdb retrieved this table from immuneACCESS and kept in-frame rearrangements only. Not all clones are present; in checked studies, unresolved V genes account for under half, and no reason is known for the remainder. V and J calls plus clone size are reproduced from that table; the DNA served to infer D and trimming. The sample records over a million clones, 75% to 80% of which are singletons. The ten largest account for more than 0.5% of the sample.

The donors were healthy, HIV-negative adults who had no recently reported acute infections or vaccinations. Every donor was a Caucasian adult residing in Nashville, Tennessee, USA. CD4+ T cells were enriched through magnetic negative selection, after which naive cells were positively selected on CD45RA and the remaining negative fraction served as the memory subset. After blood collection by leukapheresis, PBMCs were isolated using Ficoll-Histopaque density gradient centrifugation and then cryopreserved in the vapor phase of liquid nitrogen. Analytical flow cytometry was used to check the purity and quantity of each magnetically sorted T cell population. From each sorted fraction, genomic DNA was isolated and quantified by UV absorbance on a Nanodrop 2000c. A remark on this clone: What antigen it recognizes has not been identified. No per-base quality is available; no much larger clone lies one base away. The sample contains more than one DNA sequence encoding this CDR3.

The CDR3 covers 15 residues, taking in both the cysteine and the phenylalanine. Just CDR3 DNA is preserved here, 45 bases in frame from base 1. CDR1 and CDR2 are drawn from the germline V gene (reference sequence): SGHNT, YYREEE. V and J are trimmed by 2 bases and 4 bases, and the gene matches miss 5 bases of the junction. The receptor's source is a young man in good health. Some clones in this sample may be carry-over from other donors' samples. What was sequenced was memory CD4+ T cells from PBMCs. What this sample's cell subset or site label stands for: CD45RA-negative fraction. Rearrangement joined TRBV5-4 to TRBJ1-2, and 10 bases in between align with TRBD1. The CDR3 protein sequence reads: CASSLVGQGIYGYTF. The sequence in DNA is TGTGCCAGCAGCTTAGTGGGACAGGGGATCTATGGCTACACCTTC.